These T cell receptor beta chains were read from a single sample in a study of T cell responses to AZD1222 COVID-19 vaccine. Using immunoSEQ multiplex PCR, the repertoire was profiled, and TCRdb retains in-frame clones only, with some absent. The sample lists about 140,000 clones, around nine tenths occurring once. The sample in question was peripheral blood, obtained on day 0 of AZD1222 vaccination. These receptor sequences come from an adult in good health. CDR3s include the opening cysteine and the closing phenylalanine or tryptophan. The D gene is left open where the match is weak. A row's size may be missing; if present it is once, few, many or a size class.

d_gene: NA; abundance: NA; j_gene: TRBJ2-3; v_gene: TRBV5-1; CDR3aa: CASSLQGADTDTQYF; CDR3nt: TGCGCCAGCAGCTTGCAGGGAGCTGACACAGATACGCAGTATTTT
d_gene: NA; abundance: NA; j_gene: TRBJ1-5; v_gene: TRBV7-2; CDR3aa: CASTLSDQPQHF; CDR3nt: TGTGCCAGCACCTTATCAGATCAGCCCCAGCATTTT
d_gene: NA; abundance: NA; j_gene: TRBJ2-1; v_gene: TRBV19; CDR3aa: CASSLQAHNEQFF; CDR3nt: TGTGCCAGTAGTCTACAGGCCCACAATGAGCAGTTCTTC
d_gene: NA; abundance: NA; j_gene: TRBJ2-7; v_gene: TRBV5-4; CDR3aa: CASSSLDATYEQYF; CDR3nt: TGTGCCAGCAGCTCGTTAGACGCTACCTACGAGCAGTACTTC
d_gene: NA; abundance: few; j_gene: TRBJ2-2; v_gene: TRBV29-1; CDR3aa: CSVGDNREGTGELFF; CDR3nt: TGCAGCGTTGGGGATAACAGGGAGGGGACCGGGGAGCTGTTTTTT
d_gene: NA; abundance: NA; j_gene: TRBJ2-7; v_gene: TRBV3-1/TRBV3-2; CDR3aa: CASSSPSPYEQYF; CDR3nt: TGTGCCAGCAGCTCCCCCAGTCCTTACGAGCAGTACTTC
d_gene: NA; abundance: NA; j_gene: TRBJ1-1; v_gene: TRBV4-3; CDR3aa: CASSQAAGTEAFF; CDR3nt: TGCGCCAGCAGCCAAGCGGCAGGGACTGAAGCTTTCTTT
d_gene: NA; abundance: NA; j_gene: TRBJ1-2; v_gene: TRBV10-3; CDR3aa: CAIPERAGNYGYTF; CDR3nt: TGTGCCATTCCCGAACGGGCCGGGAACTATGGCTACACCTTC
d_gene: NA; abundance: NA; j_gene: TRBJ1-2; v_gene: TRBV27; CDR3aa: CATWREGYTF; CDR3nt: TGTGCCACCTGGAGGGAGGGCTACACCTTC
d_gene: NA; abundance: NA; j_gene: TRBJ2-5; v_gene: TRBV3-1/TRBV3-2; CDR3aa: CASSQDSVRAPDHF; CDR3nt: TGTGCCAGCAGCCAAGATTCGGTCAGGGCCCCCGACCACTTC
d_gene: NA; abundance: NA; j_gene: TRBJ2-7; v_gene: TRBV18; CDR3aa: CASSPPAGAEEQYF; CDR3nt: TGTGCCAGCTCACCGCCCGCCGGGGCGGAGGAGCAGTACTTC
d_gene: NA; abundance: NA; j_gene: TRBJ2-7; v_gene: TRBV29-1; CDR3aa: CSVESNLGDGTAYF; CDR3nt: TGCAGCGTTGAATCAAACCTAGGGGACGGCACAGCGTACTTC
d_gene: NA; abundance: NA; j_gene: TRBJ1-2; v_gene: TRBV3-1/TRBV3-2; CDR3aa: CASSQDLGADGYTF; CDR3nt: TGTGCCAGCAGCCAAGATTTGGGGGCTGATGGCTACACCTTC
d_gene: NA; abundance: once; j_gene: TRBJ2-3; v_gene: TRBV4-2; CDR3aa: CASSQHPVGGSTDTQYF; CDR3nt: TGTGCCAGCAGCCAACATCCTGTGGGGGGAAGCACAGATACGCAGTATTTT
d_gene: NA; abundance: NA; j_gene: TRBJ1-3; v_gene: TRBV7-9; CDR3aa: CASSPGPHGGNTIYF; CDR3nt: TGTGCCAGCAGCCCCGGGCCGCACGGCGGAAACACCATATATTTT
d_gene: NA; abundance: NA; j_gene: TRBJ1-1; v_gene: TRBV4-2; CDR3aa: CASSQDPTGVNTEAFF; CDR3nt: TGTGCCAGCAGCCAAGATCCGACAGGTGTGAACACTGAAGCTTTCTTT
d_gene: NA; abundance: NA; j_gene: TRBJ1-2; v_gene: TRBV6-2/TRBV6-3; CDR3aa: CASSYSGRENYGYTF; CDR3nt: TGTGCCAGCAGTTACTCTGGCAGGGAAAACTATGGCTACACCTTC
d_gene: TRBD2; abundance: NA; j_gene: TRBJ2-7; v_gene: TRBV7-6; CDR3aa: CASSSTGGRYEQYF; CDR3nt: TGTGCCAGCAGCTCGACGGGAGGTCGCTACGAGCAGTACTTC
d_gene: TRBD2; abundance: few; j_gene: TRBJ2-1; v_gene: TRBV6-4; CDR3aa: CASSEGSGSFNEQFF; CDR3nt: TGTGCCAGCAGTGAGGGGAGCGGGAGTTTCAATGAGCAGTTCTTC
d_gene: NA; abundance: NA; j_gene: TRBJ1-2; v_gene: TRBV2; CDR3aa: CASSQLTAAGGYYGYTF; CDR3nt: TGTGCCAGCAGTCAACTAACAGCGGCCGGAGGCTACTATGGCTACACCTTC
d_gene: NA; abundance: NA; j_gene: TRBJ1-1; v_gene: TRBV14; CDR3aa: CASSQVSGRTEAFF; CDR3nt: TGTGCCAGCAGCCAAGTCTCAGGACGGACTGAAGCTTTCTTT
d_gene: TRBD1; abundance: NA; j_gene: TRBJ2-7; v_gene: TRBV6-5; CDR3aa: CASSQPRDRGLKQYF; CDR3nt: TGTGCCAGCAGTCAACCCCGGGACAGGGGACTGAAGCAGTACTTC
d_gene: NA; abundance: NA; j_gene: TRBJ2-1; v_gene: TRBV6-5; CDR3aa: CASSYNWELNEQFF; CDR3nt: TGTGCCAGCAGTTACAATTGGGAGTTGAATGAGCAGTTCTTC
d_gene: TRBD1; abundance: NA; j_gene: TRBJ2-7; v_gene: TRBV7-8; CDR3aa: CASSDRVGPYEQYF; CDR3nt: TGTGCCAGCAGCGACAGGGTTGGCCCCTACGAGCAGTACTTC
d_gene: NA; abundance: NA; j_gene: TRBJ1-2; v_gene: TRBV19; CDR3aa: CASSPAGENYGYTF; CDR3nt: TGTGCCAGTAGCCCCGCAGGGGAGAACTATGGCTACACCTTC
d_gene: NA; abundance: NA; j_gene: TRBJ1-1; v_gene: TRBV5-6; CDR3aa: CASILQAPNTEAFF; CDR3nt: TGTGCCAGCATCCTACAGGCTCCGAACACTGAAGCTTTCTTT
d_gene: NA; abundance: NA; j_gene: TRBJ1-6; v_gene: TRBV4-1; CDR3aa: CASSQEMRGSYNSPLHF; CDR3nt: TGCGCCAGCAGCCAAGAGATGAGGGGGTCCTATAATTCACCCCTCCACTTT
d_gene: NA; abundance: NA; j_gene: TRBJ2-7; v_gene: TRBV5-4; CDR3aa: CASSPDLGPYEQYF; CDR3nt: TGTGCCAGCAGCCCTGACTTGGGACCCTACGAGCAGTACTTC
d_gene: NA; abundance: NA; j_gene: TRBJ2-5; v_gene: TRBV19; CDR3aa: CASSILQGQETQYF; CDR3nt: TGTGCCAGTAGTATATTGCAGGGGCAAGAGACCCAGTACTTC
d_gene: NA; abundance: NA; j_gene: TRBJ1-4; v_gene: TRBV4-3; CDR3aa: CASSQATTGKVEKLFF; CDR3nt: TGCGCCAGCAGCCAAGCCACCACAGGGAAAGTGGAAAAACTGTTTTTT
d_gene: TRBD2; abundance: once; j_gene: TRBJ2-1; v_gene: TRBV28; CDR3aa: CASMWGTSGFNEQFF; CDR3nt: TGTGCCAGCATGTGGGGGACTAGCGGGTTCAATGAGCAGTTCTTC
d_gene: TRBD2; abundance: NA; j_gene: TRBJ2-1; v_gene: TRBV2; CDR3aa: CASKTSGRNNNEQFF; CDR3nt: TGTGCCAGCAAAACTAGCGGGAGAAATAACAATGAGCAGTTCTTC
d_gene: TRBD1; abundance: NA; j_gene: TRBJ2-5; v_gene: TRBV10-3; CDR3aa: CAIRNGTGEETQYF; CDR3nt: TGTGCCATCAGAAACGGGACAGGGGAAGAGACCCAGTACTTC
d_gene: NA; abundance: NA; j_gene: TRBJ2-3; v_gene: TRBV5-1; CDR3aa: CASSLFRGALTDTQYF; CDR3nt: TGCGCCAGCAGCTTGTTCAGGGGAGCCCTCACAGATACGCAGTATTTT
d_gene: NA; abundance: NA; j_gene: TRBJ2-3; v_gene: TRBV2; CDR3aa: CASLQDTQYF; CDR3nt: TGTGCCAGCCTGCAAGATACGCAGTATTTT
d_gene: TRBD2; abundance: NA; j_gene: TRBJ2-1; v_gene: TRBV3-1/TRBV3-2; CDR3aa: CASSPRTSGYNEQFF; CDR3nt: TGTGCCAGCAGCCCGCGGACTAGCGGTTACAATGAGCAGTTCTTC
d_gene: NA; abundance: NA; j_gene: TRBJ1-1; v_gene: TRBV10-1; CDR3aa: CASSAGWNTEAFF; CDR3nt: TGCGCCAGCTCCGCAGGCTGGAACACTGAAGCTTTCTTT